This T cell receptor beta chain came from a study of cytomegalovirus exposure and HLA in healthy donors. Comment on this clone: Its target is not known.

PCR amplification relied on 60 Vbeta primers (plus 13 Jbeta primers). Libraries were prepared by immunoSEQ multiplex PCR; TCRdb keeps only in-frame clonotypes and omits some of them. The sample lists around 76,000 clones, less than 75% occurring once. This CDR3 is 15 amino acids long. Germline V lookup: CDR1 SGDLS, CDR2 YYNGEE. V gave up 4 bases and J gave up 2 bases, with 16 bases separating them. General study results and limits: In a later analysis, TCR beta V- and J-gene trimming was associated with a missense DCLRE1C variant.

This TCR derives from a man aged 35 to 55 in good health and CMV-seropositive. Sequencing was carried out using PBMCs. This chain uses TRBV9 with TRBJ2-7; TRBD1 might be the D (5 bases). In DNA form, the CDR3 reads TGTGCCAGCAGCAACTCCCCGGACACCACCTACGAGCAGTACTTC. As protein: CASSNSPDTTYEQYF.